A selection of T cell receptor beta chains follows, all from one sample in a study of beta chain features in type 1 diabetes. TCRdb keeps only in-frame clones here, not all; method: immunoSEQ multiplex PCR. The data hold 400,000 to 450,000 clones, with approximately 14% observed a single time. Sequencing input: naive CD4+ T cells from blood. These receptors came from a man aged 30-40 years in good health. Both conserved end residues are part of each CDR3. A D gene is named only where the DNA matches it firmly. Clone size, where shown, is once, few, many, or a class for clones that have expanded.

v_call	j_call	clone_size	d_call	cdr3_nt	cdr3_aa
TRBV5-4	TRBJ1-2	-	-	TGTGCCAGCAGCAACCGGGACAACTATGGCTACACCTTC	CASSNRDNYGYTF
TRBV5-4	TRBJ2-1	few	-	TGTGCCAGCAGCAACGCCGGACTCCTCCATGAGCAGTTCTTC	CASSNAGLLHEQFF
TRBV30	TRBJ1-5	few	-	TGTGCCTGGAGTCGTAGCCAGGTAGATCAGCCCCAGCATTTT	CAWSRSQVDQPQHF
TRBV10-3	TRBJ2-3	few	-	TGTGCCATCAGTGAGAGACAGTCCACAGATACGCAGTATTTT	CAISERQSTDTQYF
TRBV29-1	TRBJ1-1	few	-	TGCAGCGTTGCATTCCCGACCTATGAAGCTTTCTTT	CSVAFPTYEAFF
TRBV9	TRBJ2-2	-	-	TGTGCCAGCAGCCCCCGACAAGGGGGGGTCGGGGAGCTGTTTTTT	CASSPRQGGVGELFF
TRBV7-3	TRBJ2-1	few	TRBD2	TGTGCCAGCAGCGCCGGCGGGAGTTCGTACAATGAGCAGTTCTTC	CASSAGGSSYNEQFF
TRBV25-1	TRBJ1-1	-	-	TGTGCCAGCACCCCGAGGGGGGGTGGTGGTGTGAACACTGAAGCTTTCTTT	CASTPRGGGGVNTEAFF
TRBV25-1	TRBJ1-3	-	-	TGTGCCAGCAGTGGACTACCGGACAGCCCACCTTGGTTT	CASSGLPDSPPWF
TRBV6-5	TRBJ2-5	-	-	TGTGCCAGCAGTTCCTTGCCAGAGACCCAGTACTTC	CASSSLPETQYF
TRBV19	TRBJ2-7	few	-	TGTGCCAGCCAATACTCTGGGGAGCAGTACTTC	CASQYSGEQYF